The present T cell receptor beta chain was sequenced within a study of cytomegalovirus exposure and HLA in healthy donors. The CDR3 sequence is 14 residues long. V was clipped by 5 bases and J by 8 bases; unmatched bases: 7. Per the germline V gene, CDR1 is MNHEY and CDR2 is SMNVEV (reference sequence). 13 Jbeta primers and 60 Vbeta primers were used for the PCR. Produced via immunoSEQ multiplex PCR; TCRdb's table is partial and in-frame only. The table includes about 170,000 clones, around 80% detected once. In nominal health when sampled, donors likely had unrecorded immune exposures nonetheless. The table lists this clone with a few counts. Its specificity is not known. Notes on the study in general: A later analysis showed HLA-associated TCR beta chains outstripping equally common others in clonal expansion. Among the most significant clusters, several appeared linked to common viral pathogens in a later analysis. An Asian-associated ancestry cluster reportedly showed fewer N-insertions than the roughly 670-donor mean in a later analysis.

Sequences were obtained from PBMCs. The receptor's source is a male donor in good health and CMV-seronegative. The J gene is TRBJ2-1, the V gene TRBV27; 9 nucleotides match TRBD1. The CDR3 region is CASSLDRGEDEQFF. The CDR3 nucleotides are TGTGCCAGCAGTCTGGACAGGGGTGAGGATGAGCAGTTCTTC.